A selection of T cell receptor beta chains follows, all from one sample in a study of cytomegalovirus exposure and HLA in healthy donors. The repertoire was sequenced with immunoSEQ multiplex PCR; TCRdb's copy has only in-frame clones and lacks some. The repertoire holds 180,000 or so clones, with 80% to 90% as singletons. The sample consisted of PBMCs. The receptor source for this set is a man between 18 and 35 years old in good health and CMV-seropositive. Both conserved end residues are part of each CDR3. The D gene is left open where the match is weak. A clone size is listed for some rows: how often the clone was seen (once, few, many), or a class if it is expanded.

clone size,V gene,J gene,D gene,CDR3 DNA,CDR3 protein
.,TRBV13,TRBJ1-2,TRBD1,TGTGCCAGCAGCTTAGGGACAGGGGGCTACACCTTC,CASSLGTGGYTF
few,TRBV5-4,TRBJ2-3,.,TGTGCCAGCAGGTGGGGTGGGGGGGCGAGCACAGATACGCAGTATTTT,CASRWGGGASTDTQYF
.,TRBV19,TRBJ1-5,.,TGTGCCAGTAGTACTTATAGGACAGAGCTACACCAGCCCCAGCATTTT,CASSTYRTELHQPQHF
.,TRBV27,TRBJ2-3,.,TGTGCCAGCAGTAGCGCTTCCACAGATACGCAGTATTTT,CASSSASTDTQYF
.,TRBV5-6,TRBJ2-7,.,TGTGCCAGCAGCTTCGTGTTCGAACCATCGGGGGAGCAGTACTTC,CASSFVFEPSGEQYF
.,TRBV4-3,TRBJ1-4,.,TGCGCCAGCAGCCAAGAAGCCCGGGGCGGGGGAAAACTGTTTTTT,CASSQEARGGGKLFF
.,TRBV7-2,TRBJ2-3,TRBD1,TGTGCCAGCAGCCTACGACAGGGGGCGGGGAAGTATTTT,CASSLRQGAGKYF
.,TRBV29-1,TRBJ2-1,.,TGCAGCGCGGGCGGGGCGATAGCTCTCTATGAGCAGTTCTTC,CSAGGAIALYEQFF
.,TRBV9,TRBJ1-2,TRBD1,TGTGCCAGCAGCGCAGGACAGGGCGACTATGGCTACACCTTC,CASSAGQGDYGYTF
.,TRBV4-3,TRBJ2-6,.,TGCGCCAGCACTTGGACAGACCTCTCTGGGGCCAACGTCCTGACTTTC,CASTWTDLSGANVLTF
.,TRBV5-1,TRBJ2-3,.,TGCGCCAGCAGCATCGACAATGCTAGCACAGATACGCAGTATTTT,CASSIDNASTDTQYF
.,TRBV19,TRBJ1-1,.,TGTGCCAGTAGAGCCCGGACAGAACTAAACACTGAAGCTTTCTTT,CASRARTELNTEAFF
once,TRBV2,TRBJ2-7,.,TGTGCCAGCGGTCGTAGCGCGTCCTACGAGCAGTACTTC,CASGRSASYEQYF
.,TRBV2,TRBJ2-1,TRBD2,TGTGCCAGCAGTGAAGCCCGCGGGGGGGCCGACAATGAGCAGTTCTTC,CASSEARGGADNEQFF
.,TRBV27,TRBJ1-2,TRBD1,TGTGCCAGCAGTTTAACCGGACAGGGGAACTATGGCTACACCTTC,CASSLTGQGNYGYTF
once,TRBV19,TRBJ1-2,.,TGTGCCAGTAGTATCCTTTCAGGGGTCGGCTACACCTTC,CASSILSGVGYTF
.,TRBV30,TRBJ1-1,.,TGTGCCTGCCAGGCCCGGACTGAAGCTTTCTTT,CACQARTEAFF
.,TRBV7-9,TRBJ2-3,TRBD2,TGTGCCAGCAGCCCAAGCGGGGGCACAGATACGCAGTATTTT,CASSPSGGTDTQYF
.,TRBV7-2,TRBJ1-3,TRBD1,TGTGCCAGCAGCTTACAAGGGACAGGGGCTGGAAACACCATATATTTT,CASSLQGTGAGNTIYF
.,TRBV18,TRBJ1-1,.,TGTGCCAGCTCTCCGACACTGCAGAACACTGAAGCTTTCTTT,CASSPTLQNTEAFF
.,TRBV18,TRBJ1-2,TRBD1,TGTGCCAGCTCACCAGAGCAGGGGGCCTATGGCTACACCTTC,CASSPEQGAYGYTF
few,TRBV4-3,TRBJ2-7,TRBD1,TGCGCCAGCAGCCCGGGACAGGGTTCCTACGAGCAGTACTTC,CASSPGQGSYEQYF
.,TRBV5-5,TRBJ2-7,TRBD2,TGTGCCAGCAGCTTGATTGGGACTAGCTCCTACGAGCAGTACTTC,CASSLIGTSSYEQYF
.,TRBV9,TRBJ1-2,TRBD1,TGTGCCAGCAGCGACGGACAGGGGGCCTATGGCTACACCTTC,CASSDGQGAYGYTF
.,TRBV29-1,TRBJ2-3,.,TGCAGCGTTGAATTTCGGGGGGCCTCTAGCACAGATACGCAGTATTTT,CSVEFRGASSTDTQYF
.,TRBV2,TRBJ2-1,TRBD2,TGTGCCAGCAGTGGGTTACGAGCGGGGGGATACAATGAGCAGTTCTTC,CASSGLRAGGYNEQFF
few,TRBV11-2,TRBJ2-3,.,TGTGCCAGCAGCTTAGAAGGGGCGTATACAGATACGCAGTATTTT,CASSLEGAYTDTQYF
few,TRBV6-1,TRBJ1-6,TRBD1,TGTGCCAGCAGTGAAGGACAGGGGAGTATTAGGAATTCACCCCTCCACTTT,CASSEGQGSIRNSPLHF
.,TRBV11-2,TRBJ2-3,TRBD2,TGTGCCAGCAGCTTACGGGCTAGCGGGGGGGCGGGCACAGATACGCAGTATTTT,CASSLRASGGAGTDTQYF
.,TRBV7-6,TRBJ2-3,TRBD2,TGTGCCAGCAGCTTAGGGAGCGGGGGGACCGCAGATACGCAGTATTTT,CASSLGSGGTADTQYF
.,TRBV6-1,TRBJ1-3,.,TGTGCCAGCAGTGATTCGTCCGGAAACACCATATATTTT,CASSDSSGNTIYF
.,TRBV5-6,TRBJ2-3,TRBD2,TGTGCCAGCAGCTTGGAACTAGCGGGGGAGGGAGATACGCAGTATTTT,CASSLELAGEGDTQYF
.,TRBV20-1,TRBJ1-1,.,TGCAGTGCTAGCAGGGGCACTGAAGCTTTCTTT,CSASRGTEAFF
.,TRBV4-3,TRBJ1-2,.,TGCGCCAGCAGCCAAGATAGAGGGGGTGGTTATGGCTACACCTTC,CASSQDRGGGYGYTF
.,TRBV5-1,TRBJ2-3,.,TGCGCCAGCAGCTTGGGAACAGGGTCTGCTAGCACAGATACGCAGTATTTT,CASSLGTGSASTDTQYF
.,TRBV27,TRBJ2-7,.,TGTGCCAGCAGTTTGGACAGAGCCCACGAGCAGTACTTC,CASSLDRAHEQYF
few,TRBV5-6,TRBJ2-5,TRBD1,TGTGCCAGCAGCTCGAGGGGCAGGGGGCACGGTGAGACCCAGTACTTC,CASSSRGRGHGETQYF
.,TRBV5-8,TRBJ1-1,.,TGTGCCAGCAGCTGGCAGGGGATTTTAGGTAATATGAACACTGAAGCTTTCTTT,CASSWQGILGNMNTEAFF
few,TRBV14,TRBJ1-6,TRBD1,TGTGCCAGCAGGTACAGGGGGGGCAATTCACCCCTCCACTTT,CASRYRGGNSPLHF
few,TRBV7-6,TRBJ2-7,.,TGTGCCAGCAGCTTAGAAGGGGATTACGAGCAGTACTTC,CASSLEGDYEQYF
.,TRBV30,TRBJ2-7,TRBD1,TGTGCCTCCTCTCTTCTGCGGACAGGGGATTCCTACGAGCAGTACTTC,CASSLLRTGDSYEQYF
.,TRBV5-1,TRBJ2-3,TRBD2,TGCGCCAGCAGCTTGGCGGGGGGAAAACCCACAGATACGCAGTATTTT,CASSLAGGKPTDTQYF